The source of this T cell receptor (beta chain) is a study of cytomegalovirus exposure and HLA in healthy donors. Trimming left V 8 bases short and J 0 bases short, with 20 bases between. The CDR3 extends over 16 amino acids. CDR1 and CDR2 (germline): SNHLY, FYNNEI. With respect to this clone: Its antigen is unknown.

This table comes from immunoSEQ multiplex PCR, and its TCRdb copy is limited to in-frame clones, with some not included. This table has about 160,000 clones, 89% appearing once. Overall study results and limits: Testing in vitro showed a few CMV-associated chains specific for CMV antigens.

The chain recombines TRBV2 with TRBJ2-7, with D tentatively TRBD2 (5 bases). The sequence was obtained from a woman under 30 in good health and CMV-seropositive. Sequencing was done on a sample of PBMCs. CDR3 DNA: TGTGCCAGCCTACCACCTTCGAAAGCGGTCTCCTACGAGCAGTACTTC. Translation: CASLPPSKAVSYEQYF. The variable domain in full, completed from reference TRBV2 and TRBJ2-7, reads EPEVTQTPSHQVTQMGQEVILRCVPISNHLYFYWYRQILGQKVEFLVSFYNNEISEKSEIFDDQFSVERPDGSNFTLKIRSTKLEDSAMYFCASLPPSKAVSYEQYFGPGTRLTVT.